This T cell receptor (beta chain) was documented in a study of T cell repertoires in cytomegalovirus infection. This clonotype was picked up a small number of times. Its specificity is not known. In TCRdb, the reads were re-called with MiXCR into one record per CDR3 protein. The data hold a few hundred thousand distinct CDR3 sequences, with about 39% observed a single time. The sequence was collected from a human donor in good health (CMV status not recorded). Some clones in this sample may be carry-over from other donors' samples. The specimen comprised cultured PBMCs, sampled from culture after CMV antigen stimulation.

The CDR3 is CASSTERGFYEQYF. CDR3 bases: TGTGCCAGCAGCACCGAGAGAGGGTTCTACGAGCAGTACTTC. The chain has TRBV7-9 and TRBJ2-7; a possible D gene is TRBD2 (5 bases). Trimming left V 5 bases short and J 3 bases short, with 14 bases between. The germline CDR1 and CDR2 sequences are SEHNR and FQNEAQ (reference sequence). CDR3 length equals 14 residues.